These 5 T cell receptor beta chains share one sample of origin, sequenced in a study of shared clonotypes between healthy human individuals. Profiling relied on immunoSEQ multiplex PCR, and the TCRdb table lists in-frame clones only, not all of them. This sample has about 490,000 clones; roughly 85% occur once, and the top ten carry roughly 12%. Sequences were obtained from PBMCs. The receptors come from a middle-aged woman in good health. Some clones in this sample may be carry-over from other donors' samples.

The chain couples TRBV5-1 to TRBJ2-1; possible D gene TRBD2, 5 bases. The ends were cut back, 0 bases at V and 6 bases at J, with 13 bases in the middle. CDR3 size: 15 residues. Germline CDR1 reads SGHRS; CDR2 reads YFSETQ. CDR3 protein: CASSLGASWGNEQFF. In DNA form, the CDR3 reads TGCGCCAGCAGCTTGGGGGCTAGCTGGGGCAATGAGCAGTTCTTC.

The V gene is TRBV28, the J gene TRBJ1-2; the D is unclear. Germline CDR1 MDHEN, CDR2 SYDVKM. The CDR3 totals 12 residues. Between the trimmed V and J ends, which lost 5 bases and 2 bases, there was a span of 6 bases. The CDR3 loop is CASSKSNYGYTF. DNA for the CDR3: TGTGCCAGCAGTAAGTCAAACTATGGCTACACCTTC.

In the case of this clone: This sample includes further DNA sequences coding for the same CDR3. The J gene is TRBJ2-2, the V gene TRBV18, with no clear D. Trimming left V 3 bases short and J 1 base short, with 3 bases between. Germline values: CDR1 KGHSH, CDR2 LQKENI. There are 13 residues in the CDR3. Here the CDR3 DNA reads TGTGCCAGCTCACCGCGGAACACCGGGGAGCTGTTTTTT. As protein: CASSPRNTGELFF.

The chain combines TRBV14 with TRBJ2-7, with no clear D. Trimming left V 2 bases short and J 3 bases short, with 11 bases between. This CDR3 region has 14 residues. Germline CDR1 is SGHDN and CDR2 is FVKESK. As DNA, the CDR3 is TGTGCCAGCAGCCAAAATCAGGCGAGCTACGAGCAGTACTTC. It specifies CASSQNQASYEQYF. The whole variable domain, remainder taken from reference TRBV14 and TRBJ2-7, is EAGVTQFPSHSVIEKGQTVTLRCDPISGHDNLYWYRRVMGKEIKFLLHFVKESKQDESGMPNNRFLAERTGGTYSTLKVQPAELEDSGVYFCASSQNQASYEQYFGPGTRLTVT.

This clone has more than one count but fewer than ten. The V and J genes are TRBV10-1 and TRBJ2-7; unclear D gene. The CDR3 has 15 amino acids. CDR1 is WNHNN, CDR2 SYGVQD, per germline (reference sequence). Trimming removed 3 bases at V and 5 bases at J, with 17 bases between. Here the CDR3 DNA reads TGCGCCAGCAGTGACGGGCCCCCCGGAATGGACGAGCAGTACTTC. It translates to CASSDGPPGMDEQYF.